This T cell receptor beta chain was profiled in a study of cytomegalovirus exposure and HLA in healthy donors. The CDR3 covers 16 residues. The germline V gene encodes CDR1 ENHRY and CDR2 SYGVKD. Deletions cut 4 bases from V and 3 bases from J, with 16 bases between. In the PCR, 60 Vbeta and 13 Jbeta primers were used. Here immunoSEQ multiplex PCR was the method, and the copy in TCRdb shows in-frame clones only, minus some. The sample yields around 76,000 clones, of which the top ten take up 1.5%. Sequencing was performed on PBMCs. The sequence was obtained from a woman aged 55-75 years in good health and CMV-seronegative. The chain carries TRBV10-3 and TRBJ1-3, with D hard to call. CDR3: CAISAPRTRGGNTIYF. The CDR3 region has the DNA TGTGCCATCAGTGCCCCAAGAACCCGGGGTGGAAACACCATATATTTT.